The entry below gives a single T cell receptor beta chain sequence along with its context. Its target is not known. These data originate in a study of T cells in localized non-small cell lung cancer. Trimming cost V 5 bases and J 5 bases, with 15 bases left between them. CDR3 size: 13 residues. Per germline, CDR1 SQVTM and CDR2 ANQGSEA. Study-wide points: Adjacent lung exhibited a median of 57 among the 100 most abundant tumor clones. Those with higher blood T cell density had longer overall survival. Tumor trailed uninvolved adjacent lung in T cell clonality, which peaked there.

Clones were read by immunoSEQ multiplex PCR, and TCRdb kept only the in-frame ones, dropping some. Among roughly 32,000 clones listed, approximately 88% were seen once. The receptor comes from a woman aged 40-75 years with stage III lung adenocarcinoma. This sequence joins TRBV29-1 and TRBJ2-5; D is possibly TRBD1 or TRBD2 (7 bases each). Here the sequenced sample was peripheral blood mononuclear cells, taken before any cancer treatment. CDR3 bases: TGCAGCGTTACCCACAGGGGAGGGGAGACCCAGTACTTC. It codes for CSVTHRGGETQYF.